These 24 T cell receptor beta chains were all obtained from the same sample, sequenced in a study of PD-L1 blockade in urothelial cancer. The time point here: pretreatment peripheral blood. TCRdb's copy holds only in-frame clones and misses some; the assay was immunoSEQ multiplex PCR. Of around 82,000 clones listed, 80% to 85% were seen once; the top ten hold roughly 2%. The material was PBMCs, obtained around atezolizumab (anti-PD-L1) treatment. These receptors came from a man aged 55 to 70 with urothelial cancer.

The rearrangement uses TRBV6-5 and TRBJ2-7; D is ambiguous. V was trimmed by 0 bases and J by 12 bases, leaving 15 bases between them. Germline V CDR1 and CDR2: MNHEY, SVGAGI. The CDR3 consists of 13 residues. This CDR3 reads CASSYSGPSVPYF. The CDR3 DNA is TGTGCCAGCAGTTACTCGGGCCCGTCGGTTCCGTACTTC.

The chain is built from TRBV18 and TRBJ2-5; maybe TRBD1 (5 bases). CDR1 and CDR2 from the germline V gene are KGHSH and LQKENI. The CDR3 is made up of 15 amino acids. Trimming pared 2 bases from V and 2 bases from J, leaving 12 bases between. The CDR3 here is CASSPNPTEQETQYF. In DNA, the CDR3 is TGTGCCAGCTCACCAAACCCGACAGAACAAGAGACCCAGTACTTC.

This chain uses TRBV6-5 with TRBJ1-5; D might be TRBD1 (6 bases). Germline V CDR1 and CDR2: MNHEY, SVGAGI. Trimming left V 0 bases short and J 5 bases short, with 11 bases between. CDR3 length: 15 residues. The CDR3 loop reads CASSYSGAEDQPQHF. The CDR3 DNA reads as TGTGCCAGCAGTTACTCGGGGGCTGAAGATCAGCCCCAGCATTTT.

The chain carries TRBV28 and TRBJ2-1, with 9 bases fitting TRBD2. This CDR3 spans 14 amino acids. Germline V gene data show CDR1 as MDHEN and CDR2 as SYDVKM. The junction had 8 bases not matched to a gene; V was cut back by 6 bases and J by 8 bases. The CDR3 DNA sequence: TGTGCCAGCAGGAGAGTTAGCGGGAGTGATGAGCAGTTCTTC. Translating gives CASRRVSGSDEQFF.

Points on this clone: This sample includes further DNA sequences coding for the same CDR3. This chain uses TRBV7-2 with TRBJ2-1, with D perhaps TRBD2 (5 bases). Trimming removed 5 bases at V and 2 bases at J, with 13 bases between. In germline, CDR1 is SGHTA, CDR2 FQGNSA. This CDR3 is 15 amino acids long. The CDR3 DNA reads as TGTGCCAGCAGCCCGAGCGGTCAGGCCTACAATGAGCAGTTCTTC. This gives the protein CASSPSGQAYNEQFF. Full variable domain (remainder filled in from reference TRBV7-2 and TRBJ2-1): GAGVSQSPSNKVTEKGKDVELRCDPISGHTALYWYRQSLGQGLEFLIYFQGNSAPDKSGLPSDRFSAERTGGSVSTLTIQRTQQEDSAVYLCASSPSGQAYNEQFFGPGTRLTVL.

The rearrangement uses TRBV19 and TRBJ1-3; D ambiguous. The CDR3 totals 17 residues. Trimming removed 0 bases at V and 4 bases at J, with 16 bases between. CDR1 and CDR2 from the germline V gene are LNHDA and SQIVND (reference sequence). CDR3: CASSIDSRVGFGNTIYF. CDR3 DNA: TGTGCCAGTAGTATAGATTCCCGGGTTGGCTTCGGAAACACCATATATTTT. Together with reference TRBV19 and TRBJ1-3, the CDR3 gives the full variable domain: DGGITQSPKYLFRKEGQNVTLSCEQNLNHDAMYWYRQDPGQGLRLIYYSQIVNDFQKGDIAEGYSVSREKKESFPLTVTSAQKNPTAFYLCASSIDSRVGFGNTIYFGEGSWLTVV.

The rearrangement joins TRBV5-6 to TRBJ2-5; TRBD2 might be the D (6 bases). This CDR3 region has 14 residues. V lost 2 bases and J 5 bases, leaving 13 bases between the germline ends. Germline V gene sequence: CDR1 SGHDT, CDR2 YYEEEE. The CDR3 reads CASSFGGPVETQYF. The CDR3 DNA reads TGTGCCAGCAGCTTCGGAGGGCCGGTGGAGACCCAGTACTTC.

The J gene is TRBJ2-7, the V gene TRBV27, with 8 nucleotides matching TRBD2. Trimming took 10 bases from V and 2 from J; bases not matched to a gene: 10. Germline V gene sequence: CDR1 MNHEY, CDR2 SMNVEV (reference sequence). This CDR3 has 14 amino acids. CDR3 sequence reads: CATSRGGITYEQYF. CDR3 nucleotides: TGTGCCACCTCCCGGGGGGGTATCACCTACGAGCAGTACTTC.

CDR3 amino acids: CASRRSTGETQYF. DNA for the CDR3: TGTGCCAGCAGGCGAAGCACCGGGGAGACCCAGTACTTC. The chain is built from TRBV7-2 and TRBJ2-5, with D unresolved. The CDR3 covers 13 residues. Germline lookup yields CDR1 SGHTA and CDR2 FQGNSA. The germline V and J ends were trimmed by 6 bases and 5 bases, with 13 bases remaining between them.

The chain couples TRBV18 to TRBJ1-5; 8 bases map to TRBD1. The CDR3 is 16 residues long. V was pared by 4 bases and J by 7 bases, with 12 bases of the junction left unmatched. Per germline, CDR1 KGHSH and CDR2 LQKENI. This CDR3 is CASSQISPGGQQPQHF. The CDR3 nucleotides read TGTGCCAGCTCACAAATCTCGCCAGGGGGCCAACAGCCCCAGCATTTT.

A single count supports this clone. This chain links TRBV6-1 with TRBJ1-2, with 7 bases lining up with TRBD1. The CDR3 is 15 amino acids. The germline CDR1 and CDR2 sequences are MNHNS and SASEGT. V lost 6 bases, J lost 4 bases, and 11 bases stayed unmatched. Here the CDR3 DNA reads TGTGCCAGCAGCGCACAAGTAGGGGGCAGCTATGGCTACACCTTC. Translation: CASSAQVGGSYGYTF.

Here the CDR3 reads CASRTGGSYNEQFF. CDR3 DNA: TGTGCCAGCAGGACAGGGGGATCCTACAATGAGCAGTTCTTC. The chain links TRBV28 to TRBJ2-1, with 9 bases identical to TRBD1. V shed 6 bases and J 1 base; nucleotides not matched to a gene: 1. CDR3 length equals 14 residues. The germline gives CDR1 MDHEN, CDR2 SYDVKM.

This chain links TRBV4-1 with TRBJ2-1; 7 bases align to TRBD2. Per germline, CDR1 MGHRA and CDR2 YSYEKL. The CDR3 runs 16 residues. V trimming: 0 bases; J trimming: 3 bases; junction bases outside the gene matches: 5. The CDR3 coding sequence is TGCGCCAGCAGCCAAGAGGGGAGCGGGATCTACAATGAGCAGTTCTTC. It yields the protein CASSQEGSGIYNEQFF.

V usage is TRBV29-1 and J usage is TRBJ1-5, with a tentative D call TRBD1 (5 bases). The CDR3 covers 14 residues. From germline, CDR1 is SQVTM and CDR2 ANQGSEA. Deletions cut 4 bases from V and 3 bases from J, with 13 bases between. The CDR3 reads CSVASGTNNQPQHF. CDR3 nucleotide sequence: TGCAGCGTTGCCTCCGGGACTAACAATCAGCCCCAGCATTTT.

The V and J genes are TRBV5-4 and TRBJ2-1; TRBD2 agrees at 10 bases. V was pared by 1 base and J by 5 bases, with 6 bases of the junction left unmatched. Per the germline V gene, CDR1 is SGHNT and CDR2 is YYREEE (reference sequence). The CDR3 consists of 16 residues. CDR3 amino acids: CASSLFLAGVHNEQFF. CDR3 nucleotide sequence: TGTGCCAGCAGCTTGTTTCTAGCGGGGGTCCACAATGAGCAGTTCTTC.

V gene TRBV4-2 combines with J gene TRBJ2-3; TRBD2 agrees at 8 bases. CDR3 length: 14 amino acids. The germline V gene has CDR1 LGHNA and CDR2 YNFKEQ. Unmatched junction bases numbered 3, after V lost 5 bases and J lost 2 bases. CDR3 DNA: TGTGCCAGCAGCGCGGGGGGCGACACAGATACGCAGTATTTT. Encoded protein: CASSAGGDTDTQYF.

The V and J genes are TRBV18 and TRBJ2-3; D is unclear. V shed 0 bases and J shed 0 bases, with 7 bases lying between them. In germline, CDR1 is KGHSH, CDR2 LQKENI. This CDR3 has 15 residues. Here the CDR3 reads CASSPPSRSTDTQYF. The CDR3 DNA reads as TGTGCCAGCTCACCACCTTCTAGGAGCACAGATACGCAGTATTTT. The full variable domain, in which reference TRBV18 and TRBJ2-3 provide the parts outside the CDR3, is NAGVMQNPRHLVRRRGQEARLRCSPMKGHSHVYWYRQLPEEGLKFMVYLQKENIIDESGMPKERFSAEFPKEGPSILRIQQVVRGDSAAYFCASSPPSRSTDTQYFGPGTRLTVL.

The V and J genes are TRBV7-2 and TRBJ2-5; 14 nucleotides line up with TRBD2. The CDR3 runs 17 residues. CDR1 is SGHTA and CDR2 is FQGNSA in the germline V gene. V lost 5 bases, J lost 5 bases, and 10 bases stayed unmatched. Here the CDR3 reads CASSLGTSGSLRETQYF. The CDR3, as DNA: TGTGCCAGCAGCCTAGGGACTAGCGGGAGCTTAAGGGAGACCCAGTACTTC.

CDR3 sequence: CASRPVGGNNEQFF. The DNA for the CDR3 is TGTGCCAGCAGACCGGTAGGAGGGAACAATGAGCAGTTCTTC. J is TRBJ2-1 and V is TRBV28, with TRBD2 as a possible D gene (6 bases). This CDR3 has 14 amino acids. The V gene lost 6 bases and the J gene lost 5 bases, with 14 bases spanning the gap. CDR1 MDHEN and CDR2 SYDVKM come from the germline V gene.

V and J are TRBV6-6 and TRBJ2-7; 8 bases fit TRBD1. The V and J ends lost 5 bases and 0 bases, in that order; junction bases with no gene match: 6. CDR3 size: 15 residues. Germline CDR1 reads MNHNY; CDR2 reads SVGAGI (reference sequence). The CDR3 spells CASSSAGQGSYEQYF. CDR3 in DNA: TGTGCCAGCAGTAGCGCCGGACAGGGCTCCTACGAGCAGTACTTC.

The CDR3 sequence is CASSAGTGISYEQYF. In DNA, the CDR3 is TGTGCCAGCAGCGCCGGGACAGGGATCTCCTACGAGCAGTACTTC. The V gene is TRBV5-6, the J gene TRBJ2-7; 9 bases map to TRBD1. Germline V gene sequence: CDR1 SGHDT, CDR2 YYEEEE. V shed 4 bases, J shed 0 bases, and the junction held 5 bases outside the gene matches. This CDR3 has 15 residues.

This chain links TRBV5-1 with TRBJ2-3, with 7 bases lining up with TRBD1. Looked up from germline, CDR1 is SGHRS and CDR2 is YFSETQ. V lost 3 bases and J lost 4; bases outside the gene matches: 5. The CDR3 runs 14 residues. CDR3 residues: CASSSGTVSDTQYF. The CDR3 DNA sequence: TGCGCCAGCAGCTCGGGGACAGTGTCAGATACGCAGTATTTT.

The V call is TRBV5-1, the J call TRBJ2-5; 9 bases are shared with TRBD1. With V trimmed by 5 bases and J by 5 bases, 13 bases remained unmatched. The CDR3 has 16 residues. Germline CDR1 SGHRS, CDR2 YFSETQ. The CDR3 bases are TGCGCCAGCAGACCCACCACAGGGGGCGGAGGGGAGACCCAGTACTTC. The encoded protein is CASRPTTGGGGETQYF.

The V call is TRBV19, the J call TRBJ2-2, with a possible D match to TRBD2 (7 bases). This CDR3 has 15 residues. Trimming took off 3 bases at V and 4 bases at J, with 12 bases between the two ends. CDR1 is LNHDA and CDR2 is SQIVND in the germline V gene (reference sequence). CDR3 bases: TGTGCCAGTAGTATGGGGGGCGGGGGCACCGGGGAGCTGTTTTTT. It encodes CASSMGGGGTGELFF.